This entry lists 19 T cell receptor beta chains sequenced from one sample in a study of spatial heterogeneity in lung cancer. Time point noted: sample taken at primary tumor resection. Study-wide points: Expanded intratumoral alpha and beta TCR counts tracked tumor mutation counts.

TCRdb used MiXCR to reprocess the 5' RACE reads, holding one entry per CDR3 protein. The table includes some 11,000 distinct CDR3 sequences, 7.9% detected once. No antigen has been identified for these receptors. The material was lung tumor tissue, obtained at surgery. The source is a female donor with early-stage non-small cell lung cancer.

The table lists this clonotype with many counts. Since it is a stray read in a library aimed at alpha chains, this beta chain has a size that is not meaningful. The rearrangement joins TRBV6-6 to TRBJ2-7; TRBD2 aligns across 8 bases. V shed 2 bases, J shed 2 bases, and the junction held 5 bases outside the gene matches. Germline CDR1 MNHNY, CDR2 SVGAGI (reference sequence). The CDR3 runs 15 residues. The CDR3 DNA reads TGTGCCAGCAGTTACGAGGTAGCGGGGCCCTACGAGCAGTACTTC. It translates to CASSYEVAGPYEQYF.

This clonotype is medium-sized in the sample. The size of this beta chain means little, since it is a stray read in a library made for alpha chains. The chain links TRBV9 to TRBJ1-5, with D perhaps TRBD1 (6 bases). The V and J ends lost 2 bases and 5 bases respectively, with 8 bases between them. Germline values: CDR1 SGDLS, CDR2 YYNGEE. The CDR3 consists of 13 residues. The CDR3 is CASSVGADQPQHF. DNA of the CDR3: TGTGCCAGCAGCGTGGGGGCAGATCAGCCCCAGCATTTT.

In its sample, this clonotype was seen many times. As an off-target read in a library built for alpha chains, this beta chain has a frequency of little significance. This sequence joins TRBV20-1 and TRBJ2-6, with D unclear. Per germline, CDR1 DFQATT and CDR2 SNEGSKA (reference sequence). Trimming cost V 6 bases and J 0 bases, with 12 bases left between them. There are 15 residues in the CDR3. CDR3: CSAPPARSGANVLTF. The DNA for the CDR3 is TGCAGTGCACCCCCGGCCCGCTCTGGGGCCAACGTCCTGACTTTC.

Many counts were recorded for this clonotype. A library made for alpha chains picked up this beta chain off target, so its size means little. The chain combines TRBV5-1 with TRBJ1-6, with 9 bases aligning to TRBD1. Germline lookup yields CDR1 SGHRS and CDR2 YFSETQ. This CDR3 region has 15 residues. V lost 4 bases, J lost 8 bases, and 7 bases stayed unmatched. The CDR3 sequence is CASSREQGADSPLHF. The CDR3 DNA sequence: TGCGCCAGCAGCCGGGAACAGGGGGCAGATTCACCCCTCCACTTT. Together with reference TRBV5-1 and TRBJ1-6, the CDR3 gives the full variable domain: KAGVTQTPRYLIKTRGQQVTLSCSPISGHRSVSWYQQTPGQGLQFLFEYFSETQRNKGNFPGRFSGRQFSNSRSEMNVSTLELGDSALYLCASSREQGADSPLHFGNGTRLTVT.

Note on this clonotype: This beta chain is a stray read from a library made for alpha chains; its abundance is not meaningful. This CDR3 reads CASSPLDRLTNYGYTF. CDR3 in DNA: TGTGCCAGCTCACCACTGGACAGATTAACTAACTATGGCTACACCTTC. This rearrangement joins TRBV18 to TRBJ1-2, with D tentatively TRBD1 (6 bases). V lost 1 base to trimming and J lost 0 bases, with 12 bases between them. CDR1 is KGHSH, CDR2 LQKENI, per germline. There are 16 residues in the CDR3.

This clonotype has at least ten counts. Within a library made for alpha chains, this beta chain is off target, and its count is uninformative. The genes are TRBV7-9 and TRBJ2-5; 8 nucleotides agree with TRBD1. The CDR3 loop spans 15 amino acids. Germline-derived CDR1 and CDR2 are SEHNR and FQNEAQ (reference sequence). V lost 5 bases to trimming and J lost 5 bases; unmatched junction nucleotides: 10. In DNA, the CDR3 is TGTGCCAGCAGCCCCCTGACAGGGGCGGGGGAGACCCAGTACTTC. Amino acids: CASSPLTGAGETQYF.

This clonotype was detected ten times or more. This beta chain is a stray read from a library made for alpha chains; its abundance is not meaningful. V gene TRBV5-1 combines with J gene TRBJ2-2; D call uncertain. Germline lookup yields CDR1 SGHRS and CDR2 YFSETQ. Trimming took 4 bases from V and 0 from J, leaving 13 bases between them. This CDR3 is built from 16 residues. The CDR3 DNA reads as TGCGCCAGCAGCGAGCTTGGATACGCGAACACCGGGGAGCTGTTTTTT. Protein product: CASSELGYANTGELFF.

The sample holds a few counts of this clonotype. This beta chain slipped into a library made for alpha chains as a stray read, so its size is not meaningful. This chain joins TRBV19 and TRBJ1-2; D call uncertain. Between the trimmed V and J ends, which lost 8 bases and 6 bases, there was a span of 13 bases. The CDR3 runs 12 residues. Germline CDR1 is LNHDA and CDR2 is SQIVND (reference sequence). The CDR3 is CASSRAEHGYTF. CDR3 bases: TGTGCCAGTTCAAGGGCAGAACATGGCTACACCTTC. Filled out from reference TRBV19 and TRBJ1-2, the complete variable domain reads DGGITQSPKYLFRKEGQNVTLSCEQNLNHDAMYWYRQDPGQGLRLIYYSQIVNDFQKGDIAEGYSVSREKKESFPLTVTSAQKNPTAFYLCASSRAEHGYTFGSGTRLTVV.

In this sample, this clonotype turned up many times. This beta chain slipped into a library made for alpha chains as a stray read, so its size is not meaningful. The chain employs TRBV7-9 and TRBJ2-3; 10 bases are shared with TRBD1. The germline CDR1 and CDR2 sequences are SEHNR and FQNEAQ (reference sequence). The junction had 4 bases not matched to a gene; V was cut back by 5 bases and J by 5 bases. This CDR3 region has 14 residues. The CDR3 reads CASSPGQGGDTQYF. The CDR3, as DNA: TGTGCCAGCAGCCCCGGACAGGGGGGAGATACGCAGTATTTT.

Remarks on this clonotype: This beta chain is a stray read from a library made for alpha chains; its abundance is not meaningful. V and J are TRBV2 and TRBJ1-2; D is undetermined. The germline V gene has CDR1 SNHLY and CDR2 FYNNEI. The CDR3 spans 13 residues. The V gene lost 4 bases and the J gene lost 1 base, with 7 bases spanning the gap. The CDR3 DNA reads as TGTGCCAGCAGTGGTGACCTTAACTATGGCTACACCTTC. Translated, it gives CASSGDLNYGYTF.

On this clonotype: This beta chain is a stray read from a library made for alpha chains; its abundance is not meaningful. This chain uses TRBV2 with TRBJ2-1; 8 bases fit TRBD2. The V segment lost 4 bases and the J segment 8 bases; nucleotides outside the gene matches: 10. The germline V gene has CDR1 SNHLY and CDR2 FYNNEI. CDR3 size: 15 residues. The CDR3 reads CASSVDGGASYEQFF. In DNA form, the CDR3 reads TGTGCCAGCAGTGTGGACGGGGGGGCCTCGTATGAGCAGTTCTTC.

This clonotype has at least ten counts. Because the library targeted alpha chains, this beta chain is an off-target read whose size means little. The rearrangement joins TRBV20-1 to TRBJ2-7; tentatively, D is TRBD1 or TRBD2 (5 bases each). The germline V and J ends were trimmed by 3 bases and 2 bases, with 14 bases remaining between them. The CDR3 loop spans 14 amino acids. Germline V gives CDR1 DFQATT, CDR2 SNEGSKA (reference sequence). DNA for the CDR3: TGCAGTGCTAGTGAGTTCGGGACGGCCTACGAGCAGTACTTC. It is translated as CSASEFGTAYEQYF.

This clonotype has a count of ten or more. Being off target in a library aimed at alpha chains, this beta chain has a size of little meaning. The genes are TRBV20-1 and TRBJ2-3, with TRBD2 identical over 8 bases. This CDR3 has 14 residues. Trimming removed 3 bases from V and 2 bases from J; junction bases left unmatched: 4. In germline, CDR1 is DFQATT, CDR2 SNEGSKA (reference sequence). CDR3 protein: CSASGGGFTDTQYF. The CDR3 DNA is TGCAGTGCTAGCGGGGGGGGATTCACAGATACGCAGTATTTT.

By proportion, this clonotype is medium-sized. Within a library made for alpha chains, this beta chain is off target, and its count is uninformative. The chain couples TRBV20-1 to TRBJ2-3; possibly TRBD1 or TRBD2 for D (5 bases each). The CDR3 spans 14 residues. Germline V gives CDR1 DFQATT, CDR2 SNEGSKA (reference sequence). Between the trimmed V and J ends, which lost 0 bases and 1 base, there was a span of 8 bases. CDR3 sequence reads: CSAREGEGTDTQYF. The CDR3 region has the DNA TGCAGTGCTAGAGAGGGGGAAGGCACAGATACGCAGTATTTT.

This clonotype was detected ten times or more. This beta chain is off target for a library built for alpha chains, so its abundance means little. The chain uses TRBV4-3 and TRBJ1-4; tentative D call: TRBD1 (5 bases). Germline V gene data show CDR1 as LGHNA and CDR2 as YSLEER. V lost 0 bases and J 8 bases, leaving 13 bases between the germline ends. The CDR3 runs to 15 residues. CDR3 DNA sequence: TGCGCCAGCAGCCAAGATGATTACGAGGGGGAAAAACTGTTTTTT. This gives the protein CASSQDDYEGEKLFF.

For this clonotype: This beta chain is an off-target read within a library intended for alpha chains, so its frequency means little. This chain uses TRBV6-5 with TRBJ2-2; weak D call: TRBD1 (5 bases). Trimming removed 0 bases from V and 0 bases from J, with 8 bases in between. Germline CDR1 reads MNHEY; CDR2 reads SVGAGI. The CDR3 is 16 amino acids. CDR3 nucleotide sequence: TGTGCCAGCAGTTACTCGCAGGGATCGAACACCGGGGAGCTGTTTTTT. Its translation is CASSYSQGSNTGELFF.

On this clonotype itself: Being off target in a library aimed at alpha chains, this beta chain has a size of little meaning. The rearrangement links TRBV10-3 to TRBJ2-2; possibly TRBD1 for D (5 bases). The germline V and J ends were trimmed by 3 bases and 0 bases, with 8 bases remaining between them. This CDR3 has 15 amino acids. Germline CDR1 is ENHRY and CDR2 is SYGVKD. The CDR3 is CAISERGTNTGELFF. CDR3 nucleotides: TGTGCCATCAGTGAAAGGGGAACGAACACCGGGGAGCTGTTTTTT.

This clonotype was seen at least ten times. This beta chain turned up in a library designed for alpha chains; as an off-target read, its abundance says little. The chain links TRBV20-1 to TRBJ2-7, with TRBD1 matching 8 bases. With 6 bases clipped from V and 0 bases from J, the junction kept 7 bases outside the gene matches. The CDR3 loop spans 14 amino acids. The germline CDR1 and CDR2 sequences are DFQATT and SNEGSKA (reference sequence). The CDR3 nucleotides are TGCAGTGCCAGTCTGGACAGGGTCTCCTACGAGCAGTACTTC. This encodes CSASLDRVSYEQYF.

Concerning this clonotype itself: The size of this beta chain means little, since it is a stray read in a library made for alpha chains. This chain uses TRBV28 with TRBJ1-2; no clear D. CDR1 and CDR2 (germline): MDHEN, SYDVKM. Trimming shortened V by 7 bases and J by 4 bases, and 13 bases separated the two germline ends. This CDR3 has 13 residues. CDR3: CASNPPRSYGYTF. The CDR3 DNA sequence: TGTGCCAGCAATCCCCCCAGGTCCTATGGCTACACCTTC.